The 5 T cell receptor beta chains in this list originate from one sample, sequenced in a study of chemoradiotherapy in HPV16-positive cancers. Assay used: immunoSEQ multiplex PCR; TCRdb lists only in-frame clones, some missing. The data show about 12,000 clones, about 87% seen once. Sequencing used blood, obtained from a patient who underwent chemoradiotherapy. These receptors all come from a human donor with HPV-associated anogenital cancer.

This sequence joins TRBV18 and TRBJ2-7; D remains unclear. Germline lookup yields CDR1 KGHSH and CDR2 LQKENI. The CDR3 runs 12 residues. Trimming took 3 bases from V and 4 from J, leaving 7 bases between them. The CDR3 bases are TGTGCCAGCTCACCTAGGTTTTACGAGCAGTACGTC. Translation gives CASSPRFYEQYV.

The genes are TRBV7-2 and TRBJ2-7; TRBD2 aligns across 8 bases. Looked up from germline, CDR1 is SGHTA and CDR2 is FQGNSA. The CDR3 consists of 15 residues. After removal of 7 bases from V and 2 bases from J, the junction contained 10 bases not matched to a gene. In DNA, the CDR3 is TGTGCCAGCACGGAGGGAGCGGGGGTTACCTACGAGCAGTACTTC. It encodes CASTEGAGVTYEQYF.

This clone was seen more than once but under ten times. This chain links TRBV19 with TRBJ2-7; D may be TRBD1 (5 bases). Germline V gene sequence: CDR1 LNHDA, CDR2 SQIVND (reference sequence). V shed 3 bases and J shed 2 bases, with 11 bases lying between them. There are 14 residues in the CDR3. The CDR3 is CASSISPGTYEQYF. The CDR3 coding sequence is TGTGCCAGTAGTATTTCCCCAGGGACCTACGAGCAGTACTTC.

The CDR3 reads CASSLRYIGELFF. CDR3 nucleotides: TGTGCCAGCAGCTTGAGGTATATCGGGGAGCTGTTTTTT. The rearrangement joins TRBV5-6 to TRBJ2-2, with D unclear. Per the germline V gene, CDR1 is SGHDT and CDR2 is YYEEEE. With 1 base removed from V and 7 bases from J, the gap between germline ends came to 8 bases. The CDR3 runs to 13 residues.

The CDR3 DNA sequence: TGTGCCAGCCGAAACCGGGACGGAGCCAAAAACATTCAGTACTTC. It is translated as CASRNRDGAKNIQYF. The chain has TRBV2 and TRBJ2-4; D assignment may be TRBD1 or TRBD2 (5 bases each). V was shortened by 8 bases and J by 0 bases, with 14 bases between the two germline ends. The CDR3 has 15 residues. Germline V gene lookup returns CDR1 SNHLY and CDR2 FYNNEI.